Described below is a single T cell receptor (beta chain) sequence and its context. The sample comes from a study of cytomegalovirus exposure and HLA in healthy donors. The PCR made use of 60 Vbeta and 13 Jbeta primers. TCRdb's copy holds only in-frame clones and misses some; the assay was immunoSEQ multiplex PCR. Counted here are around 100,000 clones, under 80% occurring once; the ten biggest clones make up over 3.5%. V lost 4 bases, J lost 7 bases, and 23 bases lay in between. CDR3 length equals 17 residues. CDR1 is MGHRA and CDR2 is YSYEKL in the germline V gene. V is TRBV4-1 and J is TRBJ2-1; either TRBD1 or TRBD2 may fit D (9 bases each). Sequencing was performed on PBMCs. The receptor's source is a man aged 35 to 55 in good health and CMV-seronegative. The CDR3 loop reads CASSLQGARGGANEQFF. DNA of the CDR3: TGCGCCAGCAGCCTACAGGGGGCGCGGGGGGGGGCGAATGAGCAGTTCTTC.